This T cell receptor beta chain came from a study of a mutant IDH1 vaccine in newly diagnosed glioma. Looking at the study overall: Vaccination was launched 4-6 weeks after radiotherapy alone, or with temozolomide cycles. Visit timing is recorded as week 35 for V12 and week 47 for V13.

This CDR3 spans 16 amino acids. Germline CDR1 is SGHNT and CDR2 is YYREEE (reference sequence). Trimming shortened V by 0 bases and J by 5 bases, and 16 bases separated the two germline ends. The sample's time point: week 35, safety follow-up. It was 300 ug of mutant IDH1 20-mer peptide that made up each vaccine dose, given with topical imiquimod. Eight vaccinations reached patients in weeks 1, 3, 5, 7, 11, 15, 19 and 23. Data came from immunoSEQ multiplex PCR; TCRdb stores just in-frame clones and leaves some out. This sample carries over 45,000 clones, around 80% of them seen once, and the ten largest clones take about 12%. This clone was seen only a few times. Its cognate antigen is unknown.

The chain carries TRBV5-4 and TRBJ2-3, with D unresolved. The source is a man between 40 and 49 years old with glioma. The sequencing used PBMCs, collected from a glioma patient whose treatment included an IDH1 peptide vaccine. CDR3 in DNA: TGTGCCAGCAGCTTGGCCTCGCTAGTATCCCAAGATACGCAGTATTTT. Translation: CASSLASLVSQDTQYF.